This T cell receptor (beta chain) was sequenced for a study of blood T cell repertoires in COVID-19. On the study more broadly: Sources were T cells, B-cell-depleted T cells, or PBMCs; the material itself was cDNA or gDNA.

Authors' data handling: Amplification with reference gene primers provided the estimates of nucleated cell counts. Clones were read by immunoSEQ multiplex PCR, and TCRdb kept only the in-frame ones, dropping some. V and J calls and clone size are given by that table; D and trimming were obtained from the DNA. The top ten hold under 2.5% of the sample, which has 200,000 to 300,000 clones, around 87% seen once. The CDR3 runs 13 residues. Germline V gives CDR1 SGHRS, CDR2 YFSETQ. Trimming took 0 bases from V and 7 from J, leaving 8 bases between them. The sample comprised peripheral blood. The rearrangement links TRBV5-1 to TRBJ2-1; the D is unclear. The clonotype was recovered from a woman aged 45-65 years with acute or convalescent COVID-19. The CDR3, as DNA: TGCGCCAGCAGCTTGGCACTGATGAATGAGCAGTTCTTC. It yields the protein CASSLALMNEQFF.